This T cell receptor (beta chain) was documented in a study of early T cells in non-severe SARS-CoV-2 infection. TCRdb re-called the 5' RACE reads with MiXCR, one entry per CDR3 protein. The sample comprises some 62,000 distinct CDR3 sequences, approximately 10% of which are singletons, and over 0.95% rests with the top ten. Germline CDR1 reads DFQATT; CDR2 reads SNEGSKA (reference sequence). V was pared by 3 bases and J by 3 bases, with 15 bases between. The length of the CDR3 is 15 residues. Sequenced sample: whole blood. J is TRBJ2-1 and V is TRBV20-1, with D hard to call. This TCR derives from an adult who was a healthcare worker with PCR-confirmed SARS-CoV-2 infection or an uninfected control (not recorded which). For the CDR3, the DNA is TGCAGTGCTAGCGAAGCGTTTGGCTTCTACAATGAGCAGTTCTTC. Amino acids: CSASEAFGFYNEQFF.